This T cell receptor (beta chain) was identified in a study of post-analysis software for immune sequencing data. At the level of the study: Several disease courses (relapsing-remitting, secondary progressive and progressive-relapsing) of multiple sclerosis were included. Study-level results: The five TRBV segments detected at higher frequency in patients than in controls included TRBV5-6, TRBV5-1 and TRBV20-1. There was significantly lower normalized Chao1 diversity in multiple sclerosis patients than in controls. When the samples were clustered directly with F measure, those that had been prepared in the same batch showed strong co-clustering.

Notes on this clonotype: Its antigen is unidentified.

Built from TCR beta cDNA, the libraries had unique molecular identifiers in them. TCRdb processed the PCR reads anew with MiXCR; each CDR3 protein has one entry. The sample records just over 250,000 distinct CDR3 sequences, less than 40% being singletons. This CDR3 is 15 amino acids long. Germline V lookup: CDR1 LNHDA, CDR2 SQIVND (reference sequence). With V trimmed by 3 bases and J by 8 bases, 10 bases remained unmatched. The rearrangement links TRBV19 to TRBJ1-2; 9 nucleotides match TRBD1. The sequence was collected from a girl under 18 with multiple sclerosis. Sequenced material: blood. The CDR3 sequence is CASSIRDREARGYTF. In nucleotides, the CDR3 is TGTGCCAGTAGTATTAGGGACAGGGAGGCGCGGGGCTACACCTTC.